This T cell receptor beta chain stems from a study of regulatory T cells in long-lasting Graves disease. Specified time point: newly diagnosed GD, antithyroid drugs for less than 3 months. The authors made the TCR library using RNA they extracted from PBMCs. This CDR3 has 16 residues. V gave up 3 bases and J gave up 3 bases; unmatched junction bases: 7. Per germline, CDR1 LNHDA and CDR2 SQIVND (reference sequence). Libraries of TCR beta came from iRepertoire HTBI primers plus Arm-PCR of CDR3 regions. In the authors' workflow: Gene usage covered around 62 TRBV and 14 to 15 TRBJ segments. TCRdb redid the calling of the multiplex PCR reads with MiXCR, one entry per CDR3 protein. The V and J calls follow TCRdb's processing rather than the paper's. The sample includes around 320,000 distinct CDR3 sequences, 16% of them seen just once. This clonotype was detected a few times. The sample also formed part of further work on T cells in Graves' hyperthyroidism and ophthalmopathy. This second study says: Most thyroid-expanded clonotypes above 0.001 were also found in blood.

Source: peripheral blood mononuclear cells (PBMCs), taken at new diagnosis, from a patient treated with antithyroid drugs. The origin of this receptor is a man aged 40-50 years with Graves disease. The chain has TRBV19 and TRBJ1-5; the match to TRBD1 covers 8 bases. CDR3 DNA sequence: TGTGCCAGTAGTATCAGGACAGGGTTTGACAATCAGCCCCAGCATTTT. Protein sequence: CASSIRTGFDNQPQHF.